This T cell receptor beta chain was identified in a study of OX40 agonist ivuxolimab in advanced cancers. Overall study context: Hepatocellular carcinoma, melanoma, renal cell or head and neck cancer affected the dose-escalation patients. Partial response was recorded in three patients: one hepatocellular carcinoma and two cutaneous melanoma cases.

Points from the study as a whole: Averaged across samples, CD8+ T cells carried more expanded clones than CD4+ did.

The assay was immunoSEQ multiplex PCR, and TCRdb's table has in-frame clones only and misses some. The sample yields about 79,000 clones, around 85% seen once. The CDR3 consists of 11 residues. Germline lookup yields CDR1 GTSNPN and CDR2 SVGIG (reference sequence). V shed 2 bases and J shed 4 bases, with 5 bases lying between them. Comments on this clone: The antigen remains unidentified.

This sequence was found in an adult with an advanced solid tumor such as melanoma, head and neck, liver or kidney cancer. The chain recombines TRBV30 with TRBJ1-2; D not resolved. This specimen was CD4+ or CD8+ T cells sorted from blood, taken in a trial of the OX40 agonist ivuxolimab. The CDR3 here is CAWSNSYGYTF. The DNA for the CDR3 is TGTGCCTGGAGTAATAGCTATGGCTACACCTTC.